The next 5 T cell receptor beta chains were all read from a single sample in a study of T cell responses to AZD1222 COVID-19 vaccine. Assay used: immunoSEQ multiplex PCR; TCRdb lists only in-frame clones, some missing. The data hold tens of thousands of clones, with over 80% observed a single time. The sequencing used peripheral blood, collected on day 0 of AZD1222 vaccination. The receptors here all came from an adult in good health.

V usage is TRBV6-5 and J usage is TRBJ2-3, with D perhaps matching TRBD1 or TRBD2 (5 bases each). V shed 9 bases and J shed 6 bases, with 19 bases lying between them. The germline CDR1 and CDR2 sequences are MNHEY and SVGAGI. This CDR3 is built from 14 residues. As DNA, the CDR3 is TGTGCCAGTCGGACTCATAGGGGTGCGGATACGCAGTATTTT. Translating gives CASRTHRGADTQYF.

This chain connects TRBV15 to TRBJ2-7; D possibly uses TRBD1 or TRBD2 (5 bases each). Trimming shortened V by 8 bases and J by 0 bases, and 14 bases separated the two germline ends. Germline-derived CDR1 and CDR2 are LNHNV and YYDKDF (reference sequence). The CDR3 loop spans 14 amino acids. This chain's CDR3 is CATAGTASSYEQYF. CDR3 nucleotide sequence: TGTGCCACCGCTGGGACGGCTAGCTCCTACGAGCAGTACTTC.

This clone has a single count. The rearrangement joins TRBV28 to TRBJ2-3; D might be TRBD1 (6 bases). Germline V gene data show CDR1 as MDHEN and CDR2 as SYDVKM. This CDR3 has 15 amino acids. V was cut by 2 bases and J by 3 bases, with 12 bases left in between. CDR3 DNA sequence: TGTGCCAGCAGTTTACCCACAGGGATGACAGATACGCAGTATTTT. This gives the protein CASSLPTGMTDTQYF.

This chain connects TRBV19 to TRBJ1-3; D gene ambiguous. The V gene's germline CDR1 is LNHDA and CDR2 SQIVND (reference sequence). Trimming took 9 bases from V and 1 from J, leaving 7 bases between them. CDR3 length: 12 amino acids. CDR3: CASRGSGNTIYF. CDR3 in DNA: TGTGCCAGCCGGGGATCTGGAAACACCATATATTTT.

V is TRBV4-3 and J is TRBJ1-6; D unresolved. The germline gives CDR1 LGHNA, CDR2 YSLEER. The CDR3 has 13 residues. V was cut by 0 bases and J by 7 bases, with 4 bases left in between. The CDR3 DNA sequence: TGCGCCAGCAGCCAAGAGAGGAATTCACCCCTCCACTTT. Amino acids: CASSQERNSPLHF.